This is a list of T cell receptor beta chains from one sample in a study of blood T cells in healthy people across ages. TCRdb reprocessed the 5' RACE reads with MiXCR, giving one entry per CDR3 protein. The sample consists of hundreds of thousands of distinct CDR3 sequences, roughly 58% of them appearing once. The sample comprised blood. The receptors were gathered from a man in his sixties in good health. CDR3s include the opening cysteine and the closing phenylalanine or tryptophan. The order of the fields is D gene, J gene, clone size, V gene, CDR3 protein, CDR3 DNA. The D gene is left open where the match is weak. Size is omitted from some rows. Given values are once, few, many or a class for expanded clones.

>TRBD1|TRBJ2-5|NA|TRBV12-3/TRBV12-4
CASSSGTGVGATQYF
TGTGCCAGCAGTTCCGGGACAGGGGTCGGAGCGACCCAGTACTTC
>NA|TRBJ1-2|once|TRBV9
CASSLEDSYSYGYTF
TGTGCCAGCAGCCTGGAAGACAGCTACTCCTATGGCTACACCTTC
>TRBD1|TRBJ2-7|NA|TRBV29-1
CSVESTGSTSPYEQYF
TGCAGCGTCGAGTCGACAGGGTCCACTTCCCCTTACGAGCAGTACTTC
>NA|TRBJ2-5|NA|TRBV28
CASSWSGSGPDETQYF
TGTGCCAGCAGTTGGAGCGGGTCCGGTCCAGACGAGACCCAGTACTTC
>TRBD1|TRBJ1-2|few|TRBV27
CASSLQGAGGYTF
TGTGCCAGCTCCTTACAGGGGGCAGGTGGCTACACCTTC
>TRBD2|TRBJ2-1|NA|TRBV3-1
CASSHLAGGTTYNEQFF
TGTGCCAGCAGCCATCTAGCGGGGGGAACTACCTACAATGAGCAGTTCTTC
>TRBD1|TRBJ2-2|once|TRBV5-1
CASSFRGRTGELFF
TGCGCCAGCAGCTTCAGGGGGCGCACCGGGGAGCTGTTTTTT
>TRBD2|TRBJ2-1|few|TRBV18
CASSVTSGGSNEQFF
TGTGCCAGCTCGGTTACTAGCGGGGGAAGCAATGAGCAGTTCTTC
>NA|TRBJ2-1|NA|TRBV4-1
CASSQDQAWENEQFF
TGCGCCAGCAGCCAAGATCAAGCCTGGGAGAATGAGCAGTTCTTC
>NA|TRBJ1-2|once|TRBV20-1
CSARVTVNYGYTF
TGCAGTGCTAGGGTGACAGTAAACTATGGCTACACCTTC
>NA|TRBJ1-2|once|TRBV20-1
CSARDPGKTLYGYTF
TGCAGTGCTAGAGACCCAGGGAAAACTTTATATGGCTACACCTTC
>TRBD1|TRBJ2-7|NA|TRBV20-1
CSASGQGVSEQYF
TGCAGTGCGTCGGGACAGGGGGTCTCCGAGCAGTACTTC
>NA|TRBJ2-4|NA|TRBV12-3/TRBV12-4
CASSLDRAKNIQYF
TGTGCCAGCAGTCTAGACAGGGCCAAAAACATTCAGTACTTC
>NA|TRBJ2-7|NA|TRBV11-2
CASSTRGGQENEQYF
TGTGCCAGCAGCACTAGGGGGGGACAGGAGAACGAGCAGTACTTC
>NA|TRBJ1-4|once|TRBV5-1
CASRSDGEKLFF
TGCGCCAGCAGATCGGACGGGGAAAAACTGTTTTTT
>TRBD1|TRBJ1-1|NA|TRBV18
CASSPGGTGGELEAFF
TGTGCCAGCTCACCGGGGGGGACAGGGGGAGAGCTTGAAGCTTTCTTT
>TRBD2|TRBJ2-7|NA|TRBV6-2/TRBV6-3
CASRLAYYNEQYF
TGTGCCAGCCGACTAGCCTACTACAATGAGCAGTACTTC
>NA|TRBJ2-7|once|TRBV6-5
CATQGLYEQYF
TGTGCCACCCAGGGGTTATACGAGCAGTACTTC
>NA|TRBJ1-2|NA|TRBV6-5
CASSYARTENYGYTF
TGTGCCAGCAGTTACGCCCGGACTGAGAACTATGGCTACACCTTC
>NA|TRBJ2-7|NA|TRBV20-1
CSASPRVAAWYYEQYF
TGCAGTGCTAGTCCCCGTGTGGCGGCGTGGTACTACGAGCAGTACTTC
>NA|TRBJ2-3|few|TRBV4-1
CASSQDRGGPTSTDTQYF
TGCGCCAGCAGCCAAGATCGAGGGGGACCAACTAGCACAGATACGCAGTATTTT
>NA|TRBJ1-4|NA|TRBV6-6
CASSDSRSNEKLFF
TGTGCCAGCAGTGACTCCCGGAGTAATGAAAAACTGTTTTTT
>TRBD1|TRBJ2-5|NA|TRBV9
CASSPSAGGRGETQYF
TGTGCCAGCAGCCCTAGCGCAGGGGGCAGGGGTGAGACCCAGTACTTC
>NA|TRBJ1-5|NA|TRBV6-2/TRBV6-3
CASTSLGGYSNQPQHF
TGTGCCAGCACCTCCCTGGGGGGCTATAGCAATCAGCCCCAGCATTTT
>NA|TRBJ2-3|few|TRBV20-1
CSAPRSGKRDTQYF
TGCAGTGCTCCCCGGTCAGGGAAAAGAGATACGCAGTATTTT
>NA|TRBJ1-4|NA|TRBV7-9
CASSSRSNEKLFF
TGTGCCAGCAGCTCCAGGAGTAATGAAAAACTGTTTTTT
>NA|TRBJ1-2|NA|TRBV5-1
CASSLQGTGNYGYTF
TGCGCCAGCAGCCTGCAGGGAACGGGTAACTATGGCTACACCTTC
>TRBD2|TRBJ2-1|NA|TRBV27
CASSSLAGGRQFF
TGTGCCAGCAGTTCCCTAGCGGGGGGGCGGCAGTTCTTC
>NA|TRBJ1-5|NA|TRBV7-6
CASSLGSSPRNQPQHF
TGTGCCAGCAGCTTAGGGTCCTCTCCAAGGAATCAGCCCCAGCATTTT
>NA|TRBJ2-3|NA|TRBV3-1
CASSQEYGTDTQYF
TGTGCCAGCAGCCAGGAGTATGGCACAGATACGCAGTATTTT
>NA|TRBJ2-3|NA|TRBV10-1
CASSETRGGTQYF
TGCGCCAGCAGTGAGACCAGGGGAGGTACGCAGTATTTT
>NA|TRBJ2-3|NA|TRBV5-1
CASSSPLGTSTDTQYF
TGCGCCAGCAGCTCCCCTTTGGGGACTAGCACAGATACGCAGTATTTT
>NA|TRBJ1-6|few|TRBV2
CASRGLENSPLHF
TGTGCCAGCAGGGGACTAGAAAATTCACCCCTCCACTTT
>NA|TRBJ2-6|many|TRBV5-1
CASSLGGSGANVLTF
TGTGCCAGCAGCTTAGGGGGCTCTGGGGCCAACGTCCTGACTTTC
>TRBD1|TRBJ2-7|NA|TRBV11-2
CASSSSRGPYEQYF
TGTGCCAGCAGCTCCTCTAGGGGGCCCTACGAGCAGTACTTC
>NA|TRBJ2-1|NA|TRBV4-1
CASSRPTGTQHEQFF
TGCGCCAGCAGCCGGCCGACGGGGACCCAACATGAGCAGTTCTTC
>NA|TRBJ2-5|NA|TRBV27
CASSWSPGETQYF
TGTGCCAGCAGTTGGTCCCCAGGGGAGACCCAGTACTTC
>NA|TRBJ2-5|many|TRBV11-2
CASSPAGSKETQYF
TGTGCCAGCAGCCCAGCGGGTTCTAAAGAGACCCAGTACTTC
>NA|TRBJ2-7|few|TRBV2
CASNLGTGEQYF
TGTGCCAGCAACCTAGGAACAGGAGAGCAGTACTTC
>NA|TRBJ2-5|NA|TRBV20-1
CSARREVQETQYF
TGCAGTGCTAGGAGAGAAGTACAAGAGACCCAGTACTTC
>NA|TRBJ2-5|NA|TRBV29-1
CSVARPRGTQYF
TGCAGCGTCGCTAGGCCGCGGGGGACCCAGTACTTC
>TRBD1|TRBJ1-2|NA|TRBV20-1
CSAREGQHSYGYTF
TGCAGTGCTAGAGAGGGACAGCACAGCTATGGCTACACCTTC
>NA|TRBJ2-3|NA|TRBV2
CASSVRRGTGLEDTQYF
TGTGCCAGCAGTGTACGACGAGGGACCGGTCTTGAAGATACGCAGTATTTT
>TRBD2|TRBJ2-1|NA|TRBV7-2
CASSSGLAGDFLFF
TGTGCCAGCAGCTCCGGACTAGCGGGTGATTTTTTGTTCTTC
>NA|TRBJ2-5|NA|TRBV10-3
CAISDKGLGETQYF
TGTGCCATCAGTGATAAGGGTCTCGGGGAGACCCAGTACTTC
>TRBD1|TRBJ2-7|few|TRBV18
CASRSGTGGSYEQYF
TGTGCCAGCCGATCCGGGACAGGGGGCTCCTACGAGCAGTACTTC
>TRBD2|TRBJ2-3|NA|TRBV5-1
CASSGTSGGSDTQYF
TGCGCCAGCAGCGGCACTAGCGGGGGGTCAGATACGCAGTATTTT
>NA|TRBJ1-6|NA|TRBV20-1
CSARDPTRGNSPLHF
TGCAGTGCTAGAGATCCCACCAGGGGAAATTCACCCCTCCACTTT
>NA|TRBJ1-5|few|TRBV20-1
CSATGREQHQPQHF
TGCAGTGCGACAGGAAGGGAGCAACATCAGCCCCAGCATTTT
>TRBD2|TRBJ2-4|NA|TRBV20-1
CSASTGLADSIQYF
TGCAGTGCTTCTACGGGACTAGCGGATAGCATTCAGTACTTC
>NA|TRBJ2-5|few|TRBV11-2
CASSLDRPETQYF
TGTGCCAGCAGCTTAGATCGTCCAGAGACCCAGTACTTC
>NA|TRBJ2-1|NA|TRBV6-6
CASNTRRGSYNEQFF
TGTGCCAGCAACACACGCCGGGGCTCCTACAATGAGCAGTTCTTC
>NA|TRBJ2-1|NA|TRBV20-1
CSATPGTAGLISSYNEQFF
TGCAGTGCTACGCCCGGGACAGCGGGTTTAATTAGCTCCTACAATGAGCAGTTCTTC
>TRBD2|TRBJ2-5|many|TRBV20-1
CSARGLAGVETQYF
TGCAGTGCTAGGGGACTAGCGGGGGTAGAGACCCAGTACTTC
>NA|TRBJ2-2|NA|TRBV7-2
CASSLVWGSTGELFF
TGTGCCAGCAGCTTAGTTTGGGGTTCAACCGGGGAGCTGTTTTTT
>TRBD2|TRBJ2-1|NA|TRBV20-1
CSALLAGTSHEQFF
TGCAGTGCTTTACTAGCGGGGACGTCCCATGAGCAGTTCTTC
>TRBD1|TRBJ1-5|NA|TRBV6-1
CASSEQGATSNQPQHF
TGTGCCAGCAGTGAACAGGGGGCGACGAGCAATCAGCCCCAGCATTTT